The 30 T cell receptor beta chains presented below share a single source sample, sequenced in a study of T cell responses to AZD1222 COVID-19 vaccine. Repertoires were generated with immunoSEQ multiplex PCR, while TCRdb's copy carries only in-frame clones and drops some. Here the sample spans around 160,000 clones, 90% to 95% being singletons. Sequencing used peripheral blood, obtained on day 0 of AZD1222 vaccination. These receptors originate from an adult in good health.

The count of this clone is one. The rearrangement uses TRBV19 and TRBJ1-1, with D perhaps matching TRBD1 (6 bases). Germline V gene data show CDR1 as LNHDA and CDR2 as SQIVND (reference sequence). The CDR3 is made up of 15 amino acids. V dropped 4 bases and J dropped 2 bases, with 14 bases sitting between them. The CDR3 sequence: CASSRQRTANTEAFF. CDR3 sequence (DNA): TGTGCCAGTAGTAGGCAAAGGACAGCAAACACTGAAGCTTTCTTT.

This chain links TRBV20-1 with TRBJ1-1, with D possibly matching TRBD1 (5 bases). The CDR3 covers 13 residues. The V end lost 3 bases, the J end lost 5 bases, and 13 bases lay between the germline ends. The germline gives CDR1 DFQATT, CDR2 SNEGSKA (reference sequence). CDR3 in amino acids: CSASRTSRTEAFF. In DNA form, the CDR3 reads TGCAGTGCTAGTCGGACAAGCAGGACTGAAGCTTTCTTT.

V usage is TRBV18 and J usage is TRBJ2-2, with D possibly matching TRBD2 (6 bases). The CDR3 runs 15 residues. The germline CDR1 and CDR2 sequences are KGHSH and LQKENI. The V end was cut by 0 bases, the J end by 3 bases, with 8 bases between. CDR3 amino acids: CASSPPSGHTGELFF. DNA of the CDR3: TGTGCCAGCTCACCACCTAGCGGCCACACCGGGGAGCTGTTTTTT.

The chain recombines TRBV6-5 with TRBJ1-5; unclear D gene. Germline V gene lookup returns CDR1 MNHEY and CDR2 SVGAGI. Trimming took 6 bases from V and 4 from J, leaving 16 bases between them. CDR3 length: 15 residues. The CDR3 DNA sequence: TGTGCCAGCAGCCTCTATCCAGGTACTAATCAGCCCCAGCATTTT. Its protein is CASSLYPGTNQPQHF.

The V gene is TRBV5-4, the J gene TRBJ2-1; TRBD1 aligns across 8 bases. The CDR3 is made up of 15 amino acids. After removal of 4 bases from V and 3 bases from J, the junction contained 6 bases not matched to a gene. CDR1 is SGHNT, CDR2 YYREEE, per germline (reference sequence). The CDR3 sequence is CASSTPGQDYNEQFF. CDR3 bases: TGTGCCAGCAGCACCCCGGGACAGGACTACAATGAGCAGTTCTTC.

The chain employs TRBV2 and TRBJ1-5; 8 nucleotides agree with TRBD1. The V gene's germline CDR1 is SNHLY and CDR2 FYNNEI. Trimming removed 3 bases from V and 0 bases from J; junction bases left unmatched: 1. The CDR3 covers 15 residues. CDR3 bases: TGTGCCAGCAGTGAGCAGGGGGCTAGCAATCAGCCCCAGCATTTT. Translated, it gives CASSEQGASNQPQHF.

The chain is built from TRBV6-5 and TRBJ1-6; TRBD1 matches 9 bases. The germline V gene encodes CDR1 MNHEY and CDR2 SVGAGI. Unmatched junction bases numbered 6, after V lost 4 bases and J lost 8 bases. This CDR3 region has 15 residues. This CDR3 is CASSFKQGADSPLHF. CDR3 DNA sequence: TGTGCCAGCAGTTTCAAACAGGGGGCTGATTCACCCCTCCACTTT.

The CDR3 loop reads CASSLAHGTEAFF. In nucleotides, the CDR3 is TGTGCCAGCAGCTTAGCTCACGGCACTGAAGCTTTCTTT. V usage is TRBV11-3 and J usage is TRBJ1-1; D call uncertain. With 1 base removed from V and 4 bases from J, the gap between germline ends came to 7 bases. CDR1 and CDR2 from the germline V gene are SGHNT and YENEEA. The CDR3 extends over 13 amino acids.

The chain has TRBV5-4 and TRBJ2-3, with 13 bases lining up with TRBD2. Losses at the gene ends were 4 bases for V and 4 bases for J; bases not matched to a gene: 6. This CDR3 comprises 16 residues. CDR1 and CDR2 (germline): SGHNT, YYREEE (reference sequence). The CDR3 region is CASSAGLAGVADTQYF. CDR3 nucleotide sequence: TGTGCCAGCAGCGCCGGACTAGCGGGAGTCGCAGATACGCAGTATTTT.

The sample holds one count of this clone. Relative to the germline gene, one junction end is altered; a read error may explain this. The chain carries TRBV6-5 and TRBJ2-7; D gene uncertain. The CDR3 spans 11 residues. Germline loops: CDR1 MNHEY, CDR2 SVGAGI. The CDR3 spells CASSDSLVVYF. The CDR3 DNA sequence: TGTGCCAGCAGTGACTCACTGGTGGTGTACTTC.

J is TRBJ1-1 and V is TRBV10-3; D gene uncertain. CDR1 and CDR2 from the germline V gene are ENHRY and SYGVKD. The CDR3 length is 17 residues. Trimming took off 0 bases at V and 3 bases at J, with 17 bases between the two ends. The CDR3 loop is CAISESVTDLPYTEAFF. As DNA, the CDR3 is TGTGCCATCAGTGAGTCGGTAACAGACCTTCCGTACACTGAAGCTTTCTTT.

The V gene is TRBV3-1 (or the pseudogene TRBV3-2), the J gene TRBJ2-5, with 13 bases that match TRBD2. The CDR3 has 18 residues. V trimming: 1 base; J trimming: 1 base; junction bases outside the gene matches: 6. Germline lookup yields CDR1 LGHDT and CDR2 YNNKEL (reference sequence). CDR3 coding DNA: TGTGCCAGCAGCCAAGGACTAGCGGGGGGTCCCCCCCAAGAGACCCAGTACTTC. Translation: CASSQGLAGGPPQETQYF.

The CDR3 sequence is CSALGNEAFF. As DNA, the CDR3 is TGCAGTGCTCTGGGGAATGAAGCTTTCTTT. The rearrangement links TRBV20-1 to TRBJ1-1; D ambiguous. V lost 5 bases, J lost 7 bases, and 8 bases lay in between. The CDR3 is made up of 10 amino acids. CDR1 DFQATT and CDR2 SNEGSKA come from the germline V gene (reference sequence).

This chain connects TRBV19 to TRBJ1-2; D is unresolved. Germline V gene data show CDR1 as LNHDA and CDR2 as SQIVND (reference sequence). Deletions cut 5 bases from V and 6 bases from J, with 13 bases between. This CDR3 is 13 amino acids long. The CDR3 spells CASSDRAGDGYTF. The CDR3 bases are TGTGCCAGTAGTGATAGGGCAGGTGATGGCTACACCTTC.

The chain employs TRBV6-6 and TRBJ1-5; the D gene is possibly TRBD1 (5 bases). The CDR3 has 15 residues. Germline V gene sequence: CDR1 MNHNY, CDR2 SVGAGI (reference sequence). Trimming stripped 7 bases from V and 0 bases from J, with 13 bases between. The CDR3 bases are TGTGCCAGCACCCGGGGCCATTATAGCAATCAGCCCCAGCATTTT. Its translation: CASTRGHYSNQPQHF.

V gene TRBV11-2 combines with J gene TRBJ1-1, with D possibly TRBD1 on 6 matching bases. The CDR3 covers 14 residues. V was trimmed by 3 bases and J by 4 bases, leaving 12 bases between them. CDR1 is SGHAT, CDR2 FQNNGV, per germline. DNA for the CDR3: TGTGCCAGCAGCTTGGGGGGAGGGGGCACTGAAGCTTTCTTT. The encoded protein is CASSLGGGGTEAFF.

The J gene is TRBJ1-2, the V gene TRBV18; 9 bases map to TRBD1. Unmatched junction bases numbered 12, after V lost 3 bases and J lost 7 bases. Per the germline V gene, CDR1 is KGHSH and CDR2 is LQKENI. The CDR3 is 16 amino acids. CDR3 nucleotides: TGTGCCAGCTCACCTCAGGATTTACAGGGGGCAGGTGGCTACACCTTC. Protein: CASSPQDLQGAGGYTF.

V usage is TRBV19 and J usage is TRBJ1-4, with D possibly being TRBD1 (5 bases). Per the germline V gene, CDR1 is LNHDA and CDR2 is SQIVND (reference sequence). The CDR3 loop spans 14 amino acids. Trimming cost V 3 bases and J 5 bases, with 10 bases left between them. CDR3 region: CASSMRQINEKLFF. CDR3 nucleotide sequence: TGTGCCAGTAGTATGCGACAGATAAATGAAAAACTGTTTTTT.

The sample holds one count of this clone. This chain joins TRBV5-1 and TRBJ1-2; 10 nucleotides agree with TRBD1. Germline V gene sequence: CDR1 SGHRS, CDR2 YFSETQ. V shed 2 bases and J 5 bases; nucleotides not matched to a gene: 3. The CDR3 consists of 14 residues. CDR3 bases: TGCGCCAGCAGCTTAGGGGACAGGGGATATGGCTACACCTTC. Translation gives CASSLGDRGYGYTF.

This clone was seen only a few times. CDR3 in amino acids: CASSGQGFTYEQYF. In DNA form, the CDR3 reads TGTGCCAGCAGCGGACAGGGTTTTACCTACGAGCAGTACTTC. The rearrangement uses TRBV6-5 and TRBJ2-7; 8 nucleotides align to TRBD1. There are 14 residues in the CDR3. V lost 6 bases and J lost 2; bases outside the gene matches: 6. The germline V gene has CDR1 MNHEY and CDR2 SVGAGI.

The chain recombines TRBV7-9 with TRBJ2-2, with 8 bases identical to TRBD2. The CDR3 covers 18 residues. V shed 1 base and J 5 bases; nucleotides not matched to a gene: 12. Per germline, CDR1 SEHNR and CDR2 FQNEAQ (reference sequence). CDR3 coding DNA: TGTGCCAGCAGCTTAGTGAGCGGGAGAAACCTGAGGACCGGGGAGCTGTTTTTT. Residues: CASSLVSGRNLRTGELFF.

The rearrangement uses TRBV6-5 and TRBJ1-1, with 8 positions matching TRBD1. The CDR3 sequence is 12 residues long. CDR1 is MNHEY and CDR2 is SVGAGI in the germline V gene. The trim removed 10 bases at V and 6 bases at J, leaving 7 bases unmatched. The CDR3 DNA reads as TGTGCCACTCCGGACAGGGTGGCTGAAGCTTTCTTT. Protein product: CATPDRVAEAFF.

The chain recombines TRBV19 with TRBJ1-5; the D is unclear. Trimming took 6 bases from V and 3 from J, leaving 9 bases between them. The CDR3 contains 13 residues. Looked up from germline, CDR1 is LNHDA and CDR2 is SQIVND (reference sequence). The CDR3 DNA sequence: TGTGCCAGTAGGTTCCGAGACAATCAGCCCCAGCATTTT. Translation gives CASRFRDNQPQHF.

The chain links TRBV14 to TRBJ2-7; 7 bases are shared with TRBD2. Per the germline V gene, CDR1 is SGHDN and CDR2 is FVKESK. The J segment lost 2 bases and the V segment lost 6 bases, leaving 10 bases of the junction unmatched. The CDR3 sequence is 15 residues long. The CDR3 DNA follows: TGTGCCAGCAGTCGGGAGGTCCAGGGTCCCTACGAGCAGTACTTC. Translated: CASSREVQGPYEQYF.

The chain uses TRBV5-6 and TRBJ1-2; TRBD1 agrees at 9 bases. Germline values: CDR1 SGHDT, CDR2 YYEEEE. The junction had 3 bases not matched to a gene; V was cut back by 0 bases and J by 0 bases. The CDR3 totals 16 residues. CDR3 sequence: CASSLGRTGANYGYTF. CDR3 coding DNA: TGTGCCAGCAGCTTGGGCCGGACAGGGGCTAACTATGGCTACACCTTC.

This chain uses TRBV2 with TRBJ1-2, with D possibly TRBD1 on 6 matching bases. The length of the CDR3 is 14 residues. CDR1 and CDR2 from the germline V gene are SNHLY and FYNNEI. Trimming stripped 5 bases from V and 9 bases from J, with 19 bases between. In DNA, the CDR3 is TGTGCCAGCAGTCCCTGGACCGAAGGGGACAGCTACACCTTC. This sequence encodes CASSPWTEGDSYTF.

The chain joins TRBV9 to TRBJ2-2, with TRBD1 as a possible D gene (5 bases). V was clipped by 4 bases and J by 6 bases, with 19 bases between them. CDR1 is SGDLS and CDR2 is YYNGEE in the germline V gene. CDR3 size: 16 residues. The chain's CDR3 is CASSPKSTLGAGELFF. CDR3 DNA: TGTGCCAGCAGCCCCAAGTCGACTCTAGGGGCCGGGGAGCTGTTTTTT.

The rearrangement uses TRBV27 and TRBJ1-1, with 9 bases that match TRBD1. This CDR3 is built from 16 residues. Germline CDR1 MNHEY, CDR2 SMNVEV (reference sequence). Trimming at V came to 4 bases and at J to 4 bases, leaving 10 bases not matched to a gene. The CDR3 region is CASSSIPGQGTTEAFF. CDR3 nucleotides: TGTGCCAGCAGTTCAATTCCGGGACAGGGTACCACTGAAGCTTTCTTT.

This clone was detected once. The CDR3, as DNA: TGTGCCAGCAGCCAAGATCTTAGGGGAGAAGCTTTCTTT. Translation: CASSQDLRGEAFF. J is TRBJ1-1 and V is TRBV4-2, with D tentatively TRBD1 (5 bases). The V gene lost 0 bases and the J gene lost 8 bases, with 10 bases spanning the gap. Germline V gives CDR1 LGHNA, CDR2 YNFKEQ. CDR3 length: 13 residues.

This clone was counted a single time. The V gene is TRBV29-1, the J gene TRBJ1-4; no definite D call. CDR3 length equals 13 residues. In germline, CDR1 is SQVTM, CDR2 ANQGSEA. V was pared by 6 bases and J by 0 bases, with 8 bases between. The CDR3 here is CSVGAATNEKLFF. CDR3 DNA sequence: TGCAGCGTAGGAGCTGCAACTAATGAAAAACTGTTTTTT.